This T cell receptor (beta chain) was profiled in a study of PD-1 blockade in classical Hodgkin lymphoma. As regards this clone: Its antigen is unknown.

Whole-study findings and limits: Undefined causes, possibly disease activity or prior therapy, underlie the repertoire differences. By cycle point C4D1, TCR diversity had risen significantly in CD4+ cells (but not CD8+ cells). Those achieving complete response showed baseline diversity like newly diagnosed patients.

Looked up from germline, CDR1 is SGHTS and CDR2 is YDEGEE. V shed 6 bases and J shed 2 bases, with 20 bases lying between them. This CDR3 is 16 amino acids long. The time point: cycle 4 day 1 (C4D1), after around six weeks of nivolumab. Every patient relapsed after autologous stem cell transplantation, and brentuximab vedotin exposure varied. From thawed PBMCs, CD4+ T cells were purified using magnetic negative selection. The data were produced by immunoSEQ multiplex PCR, yet TCRdb's version contains in-frame clones alone and is incomplete. Found here are 30,000 or so clones, 85% to 90% of them singletons; the top ten hold 0.4% to 0.5%.

This chain joins TRBV5-8 and TRBJ1-2; D gene ambiguous. The receptor was isolated from a human donor with classical Hodgkin lymphoma. The sequencing here drew on CD4+ T cells from blood, taken before the fourth cycle of nivolumab. CDR3 nucleotides: TGTGCCAGCACCCTCCATCGGGCAGGCCACAACTATGGCTACACCTTC. Translating gives CASTLHRAGHNYGYTF.